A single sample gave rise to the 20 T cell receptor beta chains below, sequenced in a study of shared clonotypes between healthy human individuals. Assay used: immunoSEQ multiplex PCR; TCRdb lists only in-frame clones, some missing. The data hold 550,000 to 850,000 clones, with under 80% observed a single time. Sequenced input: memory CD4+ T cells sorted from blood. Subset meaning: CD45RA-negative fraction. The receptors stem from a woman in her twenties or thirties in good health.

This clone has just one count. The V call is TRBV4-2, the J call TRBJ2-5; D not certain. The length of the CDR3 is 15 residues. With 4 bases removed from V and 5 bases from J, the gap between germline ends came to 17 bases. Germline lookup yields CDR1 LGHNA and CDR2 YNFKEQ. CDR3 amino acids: CASSRTISNLETQYF. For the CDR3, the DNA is TGTGCCAGCAGCCGTACTATATCAAATCTGGAGACCCAGTACTTC.

CDR3 residues: CASREGLSTDTQYF. The CDR3 coding sequence is TGTGCCAGCAGGGAGGGACTGAGCACAGATACGCAGTATTTT. The chain combines TRBV6-1 with TRBJ2-3, with D possibly being TRBD2 (6 bases). Trimming pared 6 bases from V and 0 bases from J, leaving 10 bases between. Germline values: CDR1 MNHNS, CDR2 SASEGT. The CDR3 has 14 amino acids.

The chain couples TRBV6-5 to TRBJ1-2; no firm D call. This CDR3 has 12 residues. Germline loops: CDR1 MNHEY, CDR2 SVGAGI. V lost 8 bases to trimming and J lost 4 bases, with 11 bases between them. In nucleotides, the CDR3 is TGTGCCAGCCGAACGGTGCCCTATGGCTACACCTTC. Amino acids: CASRTVPYGYTF.

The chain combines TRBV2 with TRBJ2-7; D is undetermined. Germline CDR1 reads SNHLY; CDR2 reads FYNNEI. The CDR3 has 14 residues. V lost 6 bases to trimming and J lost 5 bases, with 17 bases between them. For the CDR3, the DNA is TGTGCCAGCAGCCCTATGATATTGGGCAACGAGCAGTACTTC. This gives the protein CASSPMILGNEQYF.

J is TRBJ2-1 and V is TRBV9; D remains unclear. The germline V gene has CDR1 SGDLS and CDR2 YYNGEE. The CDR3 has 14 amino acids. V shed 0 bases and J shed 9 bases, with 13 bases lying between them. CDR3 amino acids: CASSVVGKASEQFF. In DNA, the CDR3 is TGTGCCAGCAGCGTAGTGGGGAAGGCATCTGAGCAGTTCTTC.

CDR3 protein: CASSPPQRERNEQFF. The CDR3 coding sequence is TGTGCCAGTAGTCCCCCCCAGCGGGAACGCAATGAGCAGTTCTTC. The J gene is TRBJ2-1, the V gene TRBV19; 7 nucleotides align to TRBD2. The CDR3 covers 15 residues. V was pared by 5 bases and J by 6 bases, with 10 bases of the junction left unmatched. Germline V CDR1 and CDR2: LNHDA, SQIVND (reference sequence).

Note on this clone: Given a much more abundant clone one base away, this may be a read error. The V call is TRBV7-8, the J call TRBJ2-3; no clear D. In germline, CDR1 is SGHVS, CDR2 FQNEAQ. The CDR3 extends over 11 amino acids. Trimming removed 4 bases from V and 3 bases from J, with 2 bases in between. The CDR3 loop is CASSSTDTQYF. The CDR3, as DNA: TGTGCCAGCAGCTCAACAGATACGCAGTATTTT. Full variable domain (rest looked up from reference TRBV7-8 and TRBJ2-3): GAGVSQSPRYKVAKRGQDVALRCDPISGHVSLFWYQQALGQGPEFLTYFQNEAQLDKSGLPSDRFFAERPEGSVSTLKIQRTQQEDSAVYLCASSSTDTQYFGPGTRLTVL.

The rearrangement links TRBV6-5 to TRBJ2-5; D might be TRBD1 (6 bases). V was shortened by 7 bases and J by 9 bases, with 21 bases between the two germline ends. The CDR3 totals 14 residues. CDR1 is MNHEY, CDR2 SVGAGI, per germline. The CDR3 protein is CASKPGHIKEAQYF. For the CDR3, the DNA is TGTGCCAGCAAGCCGGGACACATCAAGGAGGCCCAGTACTTC.

The CDR3: CASSQDTQRGYQETQYF. The CDR3 DNA follows: TGTGCCAGCAGCCAAGACACCCAGCGGGGGTACCAAGAGACCCAGTACTTC. The chain links TRBV4-2 to TRBJ2-5; 8 bases fit TRBD2. The CDR3 sequence is 17 residues long. V shed 0 bases, J shed 0 bases, and the junction held 6 bases outside the gene matches. Germline V gene lookup returns CDR1 LGHNA and CDR2 YNFKEQ.

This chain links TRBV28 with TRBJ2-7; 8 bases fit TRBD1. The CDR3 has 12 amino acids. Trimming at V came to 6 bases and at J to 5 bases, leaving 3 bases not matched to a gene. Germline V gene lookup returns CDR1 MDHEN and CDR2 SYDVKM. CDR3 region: CASRGQADEQYF. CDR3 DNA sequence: TGTGCCAGCAGGGGACAGGCCGACGAGCAGTACTTC.

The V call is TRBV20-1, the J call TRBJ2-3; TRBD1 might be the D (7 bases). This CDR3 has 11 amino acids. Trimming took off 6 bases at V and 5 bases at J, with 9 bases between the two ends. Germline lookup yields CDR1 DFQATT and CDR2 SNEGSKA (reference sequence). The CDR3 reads CSAQGGDTQYF. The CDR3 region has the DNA TGCAGTGCCCAGGGGGGAGATACGCAGTATTTT.

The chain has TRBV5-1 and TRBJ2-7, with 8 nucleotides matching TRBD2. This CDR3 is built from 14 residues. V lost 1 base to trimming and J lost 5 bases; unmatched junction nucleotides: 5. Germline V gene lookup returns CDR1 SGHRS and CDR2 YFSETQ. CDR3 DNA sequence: TGCGCCAGCAGCTTGCGGCTAGCGGGCGACGAGCAGTACTTC. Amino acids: CASSLRLAGDEQYF. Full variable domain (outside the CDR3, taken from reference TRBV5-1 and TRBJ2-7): KAGVTQTPRYLIKTRGQQVTLSCSPISGHRSVSWYQQTPGQGLQFLFEYFSETQRNKGNFPGRFSGRQFSNSRSEMNVSTLELGDSALYLCASSLRLAGDEQYFGPGTRLTVT.

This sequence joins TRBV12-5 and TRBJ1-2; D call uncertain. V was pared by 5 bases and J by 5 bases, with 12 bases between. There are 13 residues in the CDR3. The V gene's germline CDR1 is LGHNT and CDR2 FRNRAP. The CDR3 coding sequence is TGTGCTAGTGGTCCGGATCGTGTATATGGCTACACCTTC. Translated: CASGPDRVYGYTF. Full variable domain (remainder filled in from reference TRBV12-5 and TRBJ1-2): DARVTQTPRHKVTEMGQEVTMRCQPILGHNTVFWYRQTMMQGLELLAYFRNRAPLDDSGMPKDRFSAEMPDATLATLKIQPSEPRDSAVYFCASGPDRVYGYTFGSGTRLTVV.

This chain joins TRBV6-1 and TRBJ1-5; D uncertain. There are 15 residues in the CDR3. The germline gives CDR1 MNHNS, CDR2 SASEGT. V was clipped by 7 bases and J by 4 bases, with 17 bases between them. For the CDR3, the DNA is TGTGCCAGCACCCCCTCTTATATCCCAAATCAGCCCCAGCATTTT. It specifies CASTPSYIPNQPQHF.

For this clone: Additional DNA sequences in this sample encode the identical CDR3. Written as DNA, the CDR3 is TGCAGTGCTGGGCCTGGGGAGACCCAGTACTTC. Residues: CSAGPGETQYF. The chain has TRBV20-1 and TRBJ2-5; D is unclear. V lost 5 bases, J lost 5 bases, and 9 bases lay in between. CDR1 and CDR2 from the germline V gene are DFQATT and SNEGSKA (reference sequence). The CDR3 runs 11 residues.

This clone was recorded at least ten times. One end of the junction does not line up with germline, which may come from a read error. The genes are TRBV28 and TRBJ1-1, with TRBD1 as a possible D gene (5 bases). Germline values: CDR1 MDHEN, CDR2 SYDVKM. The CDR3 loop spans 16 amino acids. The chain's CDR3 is CASSLPGTIGNAEAFF. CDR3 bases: TGTGCCAGCAGTTTACCCGGGACTATCGGGAACGCTGAAGCTTTCTTT.

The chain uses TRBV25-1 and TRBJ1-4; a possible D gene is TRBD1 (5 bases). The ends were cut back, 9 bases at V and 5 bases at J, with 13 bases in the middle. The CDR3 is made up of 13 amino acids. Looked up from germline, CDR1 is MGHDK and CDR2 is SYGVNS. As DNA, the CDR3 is TGTGCCAGTTCGGGACGGAGAAATGAAAAACTGTTTTTT. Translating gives CASSGRRNEKLFF.

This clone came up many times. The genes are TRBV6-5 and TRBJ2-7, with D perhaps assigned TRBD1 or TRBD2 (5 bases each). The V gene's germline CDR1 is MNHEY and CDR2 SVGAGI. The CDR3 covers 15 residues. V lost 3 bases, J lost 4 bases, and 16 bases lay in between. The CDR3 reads CASSYGTPSLYEQYF. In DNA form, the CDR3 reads TGTGCCAGCAGTTATGGGACCCCGTCCTTATACGAGCAGTACTTC.

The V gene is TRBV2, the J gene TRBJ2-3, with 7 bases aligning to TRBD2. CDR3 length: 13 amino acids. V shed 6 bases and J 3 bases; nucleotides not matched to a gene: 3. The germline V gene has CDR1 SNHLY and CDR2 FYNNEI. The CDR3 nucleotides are TGTGCCAGCAGCTCCGGGAGGACAGATACGCAGTATTTT. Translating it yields CASSSGRTDTQYF.

In nucleotides, the CDR3 is TGCGCCAGCAGCCAAACATTCGGCGGGAAAAGGTATGGCTACACCTTC. This translates into CASSQTFGGKRYGYTF. The rearrangement links TRBV4-1 to TRBJ1-2, with no clear D. The CDR3 length is 16 residues. The V and J ends lost 2 bases and 5 bases respectively, with 18 bases between them. CDR1 and CDR2 (germline): MGHRA, YSYEKL.